A selection of T cell receptor beta chains follows, all from one sample in a study of blood T cell repertoires in COVID-19. Some clones are missing from TCRdb's copy, which holds only in-frame ones; the method was immunoSEQ multiplex PCR. This table has roughly 200,000 clones, approximately 85% appearing once. The sequencing sample was made of peripheral blood. The receptor source for this set is a man in his 60s with acute or convalescent COVID-19. Both conserved end residues are part of each CDR3. The D gene is left open where the match is weak. Size tells how often a clone was seen (once, few, many) or the class of an expanded clone, and some rows leave it out.

>TRBD2|TRBV7-2|once|TRBJ2-1
CASSYSSGPWDEQFF
TGTGCCAGCAGCTATTCTAGCGGGCCTTGGGATGAGCAGTTCTTC
>TRBD1|TRBV6-5|-|TRBJ2-1
CASRKRDRDENEQFF
TGTGCCAGCAGGAAGAGGGACAGGGATGAGAATGAGCAGTTCTTC
>-|TRBV5-8|-|TRBJ2-5
CASSLRQAQETQYF
TGTGCCAGCAGCTTGCGTCAGGCTCAAGAGACCCAGTACTTC
>-|TRBV2|-|TRBJ1-1
CASSSRAEAFF
TGTGCCAGCAGTTCTCGAGCTGAAGCTTTCTTT
>-|TRBV2|-|TRBJ1-4
CASRGRGEKLFF
TGTGCCAGCAGAGGCAGAGGAGAAAAACTGTTTTTT
>-|TRBV27|few|TRBJ2-5
CASGDPQETQYF
TGTGCCAGCGGAGATCCCCAAGAGACCCAGTACTTC
>-|TRBV27|-|TRBJ2-1
CASIPLGAGEQFF
TGTGCCAGCATCCCCCTGGGCGCGGGAGAGCAGTTCTTC
>-|TRBV5-1|-|TRBJ2-7
CASSYTGSPYEQYF
TGCGCCAGCAGCTATACAGGGAGTCCCTACGAGCAGTACTTC
>TRBD2|TRBV19|-|TRBJ2-7
CASSIQGGGYEQYF
TGTGCCAGTAGTATCCAGGGCGGGGGCTACGAGCAGTACTTC
>TRBD2|TRBV3-1/TRBV3-2|-|TRBJ2-3
CASSQVMSSGSYTDTQYF
TGTGCCAGCAGCCAAGTCATGTCTAGCGGGAGTTACACAGATACGCAGTATTTT
>TRBD2|TRBV27|-|TRBJ2-1
CASAIGLAGVSEQFF
TGTGCCAGCGCGATCGGACTAGCGGGAGTTAGTGAGCAGTTCTTC
>-|TRBV4-1|-|TRBJ2-1
CASSQGRGYTYNEQFF
TGCGCCAGCAGCCAAGGACGGGGGTATACCTACAATGAGCAGTTCTTC
>TRBD2|TRBV5-1|-|TRBJ2-7
CASSIIAGGYEQYF
TGCGCCAGCAGCATAATAGCGGGAGGGTACGAGCAGTACTTC
>TRBD2|TRBV27|few|TRBJ2-3
CASRDSGRQDTQYF
TGTGCCAGCAGGGATAGCGGGAGGCAAGATACGCAGTATTTT
>TRBD1|TRBV25-1|-|TRBJ1-5
CASSPGTGLGQPQHF
TGTGCCAGCAGTCCCGGGACAGGGCTGGGGCAGCCCCAGCATTTT
>-|TRBV18|-|TRBJ2-7
CASSSVGTPSEQYF
TGTGCCAGCTCCTCTGTGGGGACACCCTCCGAGCAGTACTTC
>TRBD2|TRBV5-5|-|TRBJ2-4
CASSGSSGLAKNIQYF
TGTGCCAGCAGCGGATCTAGCGGGTTAGCCAAAAACATTCAGTACTTC
>TRBD2|TRBV9|-|TRBJ2-1
CASSVGEGGINEQFF
TGTGCCAGCAGCGTAGGGGAGGGAGGTATCAATGAGCAGTTCTTC
>-|TRBV27|-|TRBJ2-7
CASSLSGGVYEQYF
TGTGCCAGCAGTTTATCGGGGGGAGTCTACGAGCAGTACTTC
>TRBD2|TRBV5-1|-|TRBJ2-7
CASSPRDYSYEQYF
TGCGCCAGCAGCCCCCGGGACTACTCATACGAGCAGTACTTC
>-|TRBV6-5|-|TRBJ2-3
CASSYSGKYTDTQYF
TGTGCCAGCAGTTACTCGGGCAAATACACAGATACGCAGTATTTT
>TRBD1|TRBV9|-|TRBJ1-2
CASSVGTGSNYGYTF
TGTGCCAGCAGCGTAGGGACAGGGAGTAACTATGGCTACACCTTC
>TRBD1|TRBV5-1|once|TRBJ2-7
CASSLQGTGSDEQYF
TGCGCCAGCAGCCTCCAAGGGACAGGGTCGGACGAGCAGTACTTC
>TRBD2|TRBV29-1|-|TRBJ2-7
CSAHGGETYEQYF
TGCAGCGCCCATGGGGGGGAAACCTACGAGCAGTACTTC
>-|TRBV27|-|TRBJ2-5
CASSSSGVQTQYF
TGTGCCAGCAGCTCCTCCGGGGTTCAGACCCAGTACTTC
>TRBD2|TRBV28|-|TRBJ2-1
CASSRTSVYNEQFF
TGTGCCAGCAGCCGGACTAGCGTTTACAATGAGCAGTTCTTC
>-|TRBV2|-|TRBJ1-6
CASSPSSYNSPLRF
TGTGCCAGCAGTCCGAGCTCCTATAATTCACCCCTCCGCTTT
>TRBD1|TRBV9|-|TRBJ1-1
CASSGFSTPGQGDTEAFF
TGTGCCAGCAGCGGATTCTCGACCCCAGGACAGGGGGACACTGAAGCTTTCTTT
>-|TRBV5-1|once|TRBJ1-5
CASSPGDGNQPQHF
TGCGCCAGCAGCCCAGGGGATGGCAATCAGCCCCAGCATTTT
>-|TRBV29-1|-|TRBJ2-1
CSLRRVNEQFF
TGCAGCCTCCGCAGGGTAAATGAGCAGTTCTTC
>-|TRBV5-5|-|TRBJ1-1
CASSFRVGRDGFRTEAFF
TGTGCCAGCAGCTTTCGAGTGGGCCGGGATGGGTTCCGCACTGAAGCTTTCTTT
>-|TRBV28|-|TRBJ1-5
CASSSYLIRNQPQHF
TGTGCCAGCAGCTCCTATCTAATACGCAATCAGCCCCAGCATTTT
>-|TRBV6-6|-|TRBJ2-3
CASSYSTGLSDTQYF
TGTGCCAGCAGTTACTCGACGGGACTGTCAGATACGCAGTATTTT
>-|TRBV27|-|TRBJ2-3
CASSLGGQILTSTDTQYF
TGTGCCAGCAGTTTAGGTGGGCAAATTTTAACTAGCACAGATACGCAGTATTTT
>TRBD1|TRBV6-5|-|TRBJ1-2
CASKEGASSNYGYTF
TGTGCCAGCAAAGAGGGGGCCTCGTCTAACTATGGCTACACCTTC
>TRBD1|TRBV5-1|-|TRBJ2-7
CASSSGPGQPHEQYF
TGCGCCAGCAGCTCGGGACCGGGACAGCCTCACGAGCAGTACTTC
>-|TRBV5-1|once|TRBJ2-1
CASSSGQKPTGAAIVGRQFF
TGCGCCAGCAGCTCGGGGCAGAAACCGACAGGAGCCGCCATTGTTGGACGGCAGTTCTTC
>TRBD2|TRBV2|-|TRBJ2-5
CASRALAAGFRETQYF
TGTGCCAGCAGGGCCCTAGCGGCCGGGTTTAGGGAGACCCAGTACTTC
>TRBD2|TRBV6-2/TRBV6-3|-|TRBJ2-1
CASSYHQGLAGGTYNEQFF
TGTGCCAGCAGTTACCACCAGGGACTAGCGGGAGGCACCTACAATGAGCAGTTCTTC
>-|TRBV6-5|-|TRBJ2-2
CASSREIVSTGELFF
TGTGCCAGCAGTCGCGAAATAGTGTCCACCGGGGAGCTGTTTTTT
>TRBD2|TRBV27|-|TRBJ2-7
CASSQFPPGLAGGPPYEQYF
TGTGCCAGCAGTCAATTCCCGCCAGGACTAGCGGGAGGGCCCCCCTACGAGCAGTACTTC